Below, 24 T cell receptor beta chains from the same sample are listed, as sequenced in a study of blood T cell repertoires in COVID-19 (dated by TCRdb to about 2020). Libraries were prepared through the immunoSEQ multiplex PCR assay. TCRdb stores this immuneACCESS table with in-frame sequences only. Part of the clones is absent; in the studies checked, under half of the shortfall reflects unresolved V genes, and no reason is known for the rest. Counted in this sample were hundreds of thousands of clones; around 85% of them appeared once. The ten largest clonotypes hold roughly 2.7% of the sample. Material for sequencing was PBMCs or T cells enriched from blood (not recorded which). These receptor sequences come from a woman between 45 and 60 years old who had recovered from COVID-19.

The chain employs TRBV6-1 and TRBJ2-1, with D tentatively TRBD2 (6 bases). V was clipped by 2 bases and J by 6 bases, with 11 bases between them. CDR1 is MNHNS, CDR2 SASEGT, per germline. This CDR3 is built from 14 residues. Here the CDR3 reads CASSERREGNEQFF. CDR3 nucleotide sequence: TGTGCCAGCAGTGAACGGCGGGAAGGCAATGAGCAGTTCTTC.

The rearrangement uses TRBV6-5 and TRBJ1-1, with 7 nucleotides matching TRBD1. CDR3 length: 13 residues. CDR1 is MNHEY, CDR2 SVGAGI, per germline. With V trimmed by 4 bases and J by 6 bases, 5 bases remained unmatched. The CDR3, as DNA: TGTGCCAGCAGTTGGACGACAGGGTCTGAAGCTTTCTTT. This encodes CASSWTTGSEAFF.

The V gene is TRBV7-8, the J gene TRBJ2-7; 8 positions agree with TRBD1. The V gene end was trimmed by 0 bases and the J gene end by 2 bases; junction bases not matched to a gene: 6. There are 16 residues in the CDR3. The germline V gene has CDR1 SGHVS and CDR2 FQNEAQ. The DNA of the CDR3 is TGTGCCAGCAGCTTAGCCGGGCAGGGGGCCACCTACGAGCAGTACTTC. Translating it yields CASSLAGQGATYEQYF.

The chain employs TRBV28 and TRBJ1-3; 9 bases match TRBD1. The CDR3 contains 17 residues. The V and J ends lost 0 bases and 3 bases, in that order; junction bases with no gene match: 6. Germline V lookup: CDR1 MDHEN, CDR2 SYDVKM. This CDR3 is CASSLWTGGFVGNTIYF. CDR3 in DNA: TGTGCCAGCAGTTTATGGACAGGGGGGTTCGTTGGAAACACCATATATTTT.

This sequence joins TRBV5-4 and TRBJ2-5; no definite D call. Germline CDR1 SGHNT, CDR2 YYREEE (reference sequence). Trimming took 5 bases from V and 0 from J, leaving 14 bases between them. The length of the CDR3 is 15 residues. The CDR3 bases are TGTGCCAGCAGAAGAGACTCCCTGTACCAAGAGACCCAGTACTTC. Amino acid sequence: CASRRDSLYQETQYF.

The DNA for the CDR3 is TGTGCCATCGCCCGGGACACTGAAGCTTTCTTT. The encoded protein is CAIARDTEAFF. The chain joins TRBV10-3 to TRBJ1-1; D gene unclear. The CDR3 has 11 amino acids. The V and J ends lost 8 bases and 3 bases respectively, with 7 bases between them. Looked up from germline, CDR1 is ENHRY and CDR2 is SYGVKD.

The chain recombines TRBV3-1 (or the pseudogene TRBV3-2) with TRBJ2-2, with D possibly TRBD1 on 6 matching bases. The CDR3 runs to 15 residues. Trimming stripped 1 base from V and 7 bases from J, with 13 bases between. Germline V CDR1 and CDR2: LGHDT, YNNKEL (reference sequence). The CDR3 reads CASSQAPRGFGELFF. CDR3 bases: TGTGCCAGCAGCCAAGCCCCCAGGGGATTCGGGGAGCTGTTTTTT.

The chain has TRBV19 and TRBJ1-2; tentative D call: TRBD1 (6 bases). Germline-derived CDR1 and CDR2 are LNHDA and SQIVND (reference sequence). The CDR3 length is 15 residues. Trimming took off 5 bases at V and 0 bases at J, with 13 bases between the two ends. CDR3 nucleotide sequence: TGTGCCAGTAGTGCCCCAGGGGTACCTAACTATGGCTACACCTTC. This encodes CASSAPGVPNYGYTF.

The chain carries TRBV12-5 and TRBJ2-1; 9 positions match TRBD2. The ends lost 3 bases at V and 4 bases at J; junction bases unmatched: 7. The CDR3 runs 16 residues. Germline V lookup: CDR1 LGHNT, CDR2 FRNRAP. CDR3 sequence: CASGLQAGGPYNEQFF. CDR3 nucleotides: TGTGCTAGTGGTTTACAAGCGGGAGGCCCTTACAATGAGCAGTTCTTC.

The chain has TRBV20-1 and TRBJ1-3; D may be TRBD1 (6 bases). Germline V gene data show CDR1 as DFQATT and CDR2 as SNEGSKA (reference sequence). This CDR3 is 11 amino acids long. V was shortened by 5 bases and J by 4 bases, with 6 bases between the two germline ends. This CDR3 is CSAGQGNTIYF. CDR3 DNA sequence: TGCAGTGCTGGACAGGGAAACACCATATATTTT.

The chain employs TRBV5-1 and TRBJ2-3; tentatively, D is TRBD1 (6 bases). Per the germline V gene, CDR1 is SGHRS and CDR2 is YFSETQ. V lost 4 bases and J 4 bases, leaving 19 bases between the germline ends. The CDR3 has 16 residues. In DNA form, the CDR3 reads TGCGCCAGCAGCCCGTGGACAGCCGGAGGTCCAGATACGCAGTATTTT. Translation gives CASSPWTAGGPDTQYF.

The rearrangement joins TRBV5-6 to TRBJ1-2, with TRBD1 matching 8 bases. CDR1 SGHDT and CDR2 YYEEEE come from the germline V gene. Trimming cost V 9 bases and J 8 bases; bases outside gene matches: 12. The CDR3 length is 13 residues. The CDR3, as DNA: TGTGCCACCCTCCGGACAGGGACGAGAGGCTACACCTTC. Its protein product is CATLRTGTRGYTF.

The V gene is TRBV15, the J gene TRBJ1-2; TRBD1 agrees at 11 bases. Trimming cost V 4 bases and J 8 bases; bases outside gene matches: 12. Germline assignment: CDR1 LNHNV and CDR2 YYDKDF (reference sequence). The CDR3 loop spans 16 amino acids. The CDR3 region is CATSTLRDRGNEGYTF. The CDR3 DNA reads TGTGCCACCAGCACTTTACGGGACAGGGGGAATGAGGGCTACACCTTC.

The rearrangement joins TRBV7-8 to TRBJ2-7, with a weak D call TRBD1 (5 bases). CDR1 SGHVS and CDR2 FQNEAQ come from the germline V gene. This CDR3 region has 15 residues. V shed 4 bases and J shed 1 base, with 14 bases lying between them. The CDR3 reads CASSYSPRDSYEQYF. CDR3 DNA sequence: TGTGCCAGCAGCTACTCTCCCAGGGATTCCTACGAGCAGTACTTC.

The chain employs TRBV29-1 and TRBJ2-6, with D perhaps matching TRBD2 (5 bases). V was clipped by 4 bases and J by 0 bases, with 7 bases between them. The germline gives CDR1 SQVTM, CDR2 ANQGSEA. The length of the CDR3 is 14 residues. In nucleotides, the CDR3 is TGCAGCGTTGCCGGGGACTCTGGGGCCAACGTCCTGACTTTC. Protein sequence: CSVAGDSGANVLTF. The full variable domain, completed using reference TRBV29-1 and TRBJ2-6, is SAVISQKPSRDICQRGTSLTIQCQVDSQVTMMFWYRQQPGQSLTLIATANQGSEATYESGFVIDKFPISRPNLTFSTLTVSNMSPEDSSIYLCSVAGDSGANVLTFGAGSRLTVL.

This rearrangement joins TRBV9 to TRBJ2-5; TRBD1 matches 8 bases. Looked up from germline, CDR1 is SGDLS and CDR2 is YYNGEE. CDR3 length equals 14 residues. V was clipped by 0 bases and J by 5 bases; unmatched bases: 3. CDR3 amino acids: CASSVGDRGETQYF. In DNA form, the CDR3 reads TGTGCCAGCAGCGTAGGAGACAGGGGTGAGACCCAGTACTTC.

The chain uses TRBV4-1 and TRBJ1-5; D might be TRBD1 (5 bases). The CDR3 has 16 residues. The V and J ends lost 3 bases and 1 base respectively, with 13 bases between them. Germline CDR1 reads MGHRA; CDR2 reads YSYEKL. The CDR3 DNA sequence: TGCGCCAGCAGCCACTACGGTCGGGGGAGCAATCAGCCCCAGCATTTT. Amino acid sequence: CASSHYGRGSNQPQHF.

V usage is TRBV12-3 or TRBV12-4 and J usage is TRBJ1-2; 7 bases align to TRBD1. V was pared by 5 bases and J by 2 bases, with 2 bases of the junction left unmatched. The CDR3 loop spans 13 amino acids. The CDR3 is CASSPGGNYGYTF. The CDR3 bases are TGTGCCAGCAGTCCAGGGGGAAACTATGGCTACACCTTC.

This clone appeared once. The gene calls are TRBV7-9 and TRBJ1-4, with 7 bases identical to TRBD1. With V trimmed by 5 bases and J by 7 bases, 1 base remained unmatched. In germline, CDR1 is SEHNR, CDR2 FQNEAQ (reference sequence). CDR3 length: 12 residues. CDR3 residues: CASSDRVEKLFF. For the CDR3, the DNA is TGTGCCAGCAGCGACAGGGTTGAAAAACTGTTTTTT.

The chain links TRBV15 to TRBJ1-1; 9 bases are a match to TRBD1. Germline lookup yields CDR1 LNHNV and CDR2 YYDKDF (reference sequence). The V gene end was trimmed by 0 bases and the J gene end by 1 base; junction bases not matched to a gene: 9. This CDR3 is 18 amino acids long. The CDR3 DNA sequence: TGTGCCACCAGCAGAGATCTAGGGACAGGGAGAAGGAACACTGAAGCTTTCTTT. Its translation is CATSRDLGTGRRNTEAFF.

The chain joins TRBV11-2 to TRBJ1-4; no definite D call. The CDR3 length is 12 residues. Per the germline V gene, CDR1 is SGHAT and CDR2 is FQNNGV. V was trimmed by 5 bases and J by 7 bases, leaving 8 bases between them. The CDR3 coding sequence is TGTGCCAGCAGCCCCAGTGGTGAAAAACTGTTTTTT. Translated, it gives CASSPSGEKLFF. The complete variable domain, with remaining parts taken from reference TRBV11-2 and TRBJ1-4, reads EAGVAQSPRYKIIEKRQSVAFWCNPISGHATLYWYQQILGQGPKLLIQFQNNGVVDDSQLPKDRFSAERLKGVDSTLKIQPAKLEDSAVYLCASSPSGEKLFFGSGTQLSVL.

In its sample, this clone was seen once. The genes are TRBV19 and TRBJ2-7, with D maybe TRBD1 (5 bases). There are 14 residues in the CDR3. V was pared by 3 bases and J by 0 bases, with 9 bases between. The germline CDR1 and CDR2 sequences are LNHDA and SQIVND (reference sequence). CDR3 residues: CASSIHQGSYEQYF. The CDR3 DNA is TGTGCCAGTAGTATTCATCAGGGCTCCTACGAGCAGTACTTC.

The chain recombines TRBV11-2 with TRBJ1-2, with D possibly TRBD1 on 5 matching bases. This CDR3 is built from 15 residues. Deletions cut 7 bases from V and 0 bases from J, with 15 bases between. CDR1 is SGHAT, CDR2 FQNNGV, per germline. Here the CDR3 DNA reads TGTGCCAGCACCTTGGGGGGGGAAGCTAACTATGGCTACACCTTC. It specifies CASTLGGEANYGYTF.

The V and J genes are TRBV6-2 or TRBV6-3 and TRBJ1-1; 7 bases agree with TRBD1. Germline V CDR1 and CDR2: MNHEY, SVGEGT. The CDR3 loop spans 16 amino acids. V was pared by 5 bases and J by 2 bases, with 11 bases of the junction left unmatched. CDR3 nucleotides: TGTGCCAGCAGTATCCCCCCGGGACAGCCAAACACTGAAGCTTTCTTT. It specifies CASSIPPGQPNTEAFF.